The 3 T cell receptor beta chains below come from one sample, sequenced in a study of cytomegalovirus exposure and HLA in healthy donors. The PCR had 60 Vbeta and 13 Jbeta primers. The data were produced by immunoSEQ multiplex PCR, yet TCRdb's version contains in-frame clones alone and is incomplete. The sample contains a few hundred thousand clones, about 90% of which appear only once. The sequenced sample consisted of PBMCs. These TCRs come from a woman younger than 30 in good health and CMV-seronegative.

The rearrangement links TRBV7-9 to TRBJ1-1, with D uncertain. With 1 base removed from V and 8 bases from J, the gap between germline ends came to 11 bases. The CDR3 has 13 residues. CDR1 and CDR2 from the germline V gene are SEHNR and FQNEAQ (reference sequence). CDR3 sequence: CASSLDVQTEAFF. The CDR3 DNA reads TGTGCCAGCAGCTTAGATGTGCAGACAGAAGCTTTCTTT.

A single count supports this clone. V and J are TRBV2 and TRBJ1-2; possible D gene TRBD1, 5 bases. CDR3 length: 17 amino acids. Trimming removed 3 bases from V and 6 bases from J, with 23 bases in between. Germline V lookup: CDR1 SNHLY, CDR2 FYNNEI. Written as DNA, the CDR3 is TGTGCCAGCAGTGAGTTGGGACTGGCTGGAACGGGCGATGGCTACACCTTC. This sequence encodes CASSELGLAGTGDGYTF.

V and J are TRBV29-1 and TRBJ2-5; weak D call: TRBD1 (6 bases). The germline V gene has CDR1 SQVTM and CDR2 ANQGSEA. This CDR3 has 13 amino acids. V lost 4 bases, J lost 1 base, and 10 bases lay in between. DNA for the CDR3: TGCAGCGTTGTTGGGGGCCCCCAAGAGACCCAGTACTTC. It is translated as CSVVGGPQETQYF.